Given below is one T cell receptor (beta chain) in context. Its antigen is not known. For each donor, at least one pre-ART and at least two post-ART PBMC samples were available. United States facilities provided treatment to all participants with HIV. DNA was extracted from approximately 0.95-9.8 million thawed cryopreserved PBMC. These data belong to a study of long-term antiretroviral therapy in people with HIV. Notes on the study in general: Diversity remained lower than transplant donor controls, even though it increased after ART.

This CDR3 region has 13 residues. Germline CDR1 LNHNV, CDR2 YYDKDF (reference sequence). The V end lost 4 bases, the J end lost 5 bases, and 12 bases lay between the germline ends. immunoSEQ v3.0 was run at survey level. Here immunoSEQ multiplex PCR was the method, and the copy in TCRdb shows in-frame clones only, minus some. The repertoire holds 40,000 or so clones, with roughly four fifths as singletons. The TCR originated in a man younger than 30 with HIV. Material: unsorted PBMCs, obtained 1 year after starting antiretroviral therapy. The rearrangement uses TRBV15 and TRBJ2-7; tentatively, D is TRBD1 (5 bases). CDR3 coding DNA: TGTGCCACCAGCACAACAGGTACCCACGAGCAGTACTTC. It yields the protein CATSTTGTHEQYF.